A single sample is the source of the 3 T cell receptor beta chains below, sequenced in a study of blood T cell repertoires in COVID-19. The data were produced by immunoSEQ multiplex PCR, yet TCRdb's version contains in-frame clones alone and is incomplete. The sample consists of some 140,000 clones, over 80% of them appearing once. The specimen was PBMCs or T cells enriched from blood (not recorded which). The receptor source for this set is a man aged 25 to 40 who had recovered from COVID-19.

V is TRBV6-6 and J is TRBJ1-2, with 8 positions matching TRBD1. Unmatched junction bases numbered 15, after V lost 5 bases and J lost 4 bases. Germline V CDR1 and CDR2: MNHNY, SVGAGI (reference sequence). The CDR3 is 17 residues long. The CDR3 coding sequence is TGTGCCAGCAGTCTTGGACAGGGATCACTCCTAATCTATGGCTACACCTTC. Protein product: CASSLGQGSLLIYGYTF.

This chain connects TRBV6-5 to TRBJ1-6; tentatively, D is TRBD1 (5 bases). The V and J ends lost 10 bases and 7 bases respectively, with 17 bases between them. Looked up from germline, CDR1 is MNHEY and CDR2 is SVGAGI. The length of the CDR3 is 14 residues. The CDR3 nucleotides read TGTGCCACCATACCTCAGGGTTGGAATTCACCCCTCCACTTT. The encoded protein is CATIPQGWNSPLHF.

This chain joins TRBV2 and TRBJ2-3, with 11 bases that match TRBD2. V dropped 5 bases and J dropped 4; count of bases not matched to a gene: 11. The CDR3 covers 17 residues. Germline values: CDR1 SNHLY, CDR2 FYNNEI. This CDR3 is CASSPTRLAGKPDTQYF. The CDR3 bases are TGTGCCAGCAGTCCTACTCGACTAGCGGGGAAGCCAGATACGCAGTATTTT.